The sequence of this T cell receptor (beta chain) was determined in a study of PD-L1 blockade in urothelial cancer. Turning to the study itself: Of 30 or so patients, almost 26 were males with bladder-origin urothelial cancer. Previous chemotherapy exposure amounted to 0 to 3 regimens for patients. Blood was analyzed 3 weeks (second dose) and 6 weeks after treatment start. Study-wide points: Better survival was forecast by a pretreatment blood TCR clonality below the median.

The CDR3 consists of 17 residues. V was pared by 0 bases and J by 3 bases, with 7 bases of the junction left unmatched. CDR1 is KGHSH, CDR2 LQKENI, per germline. On this clone: No antigen is known for it.

Time point of the sample: pretreatment peripheral blood. TCRdb keeps only in-frame clones here, not all; method: immunoSEQ multiplex PCR. The sample comprises over 100,000 clones, 65% to 85% of which are singletons, and 2.5% to 3.5% rests with the top ten. Sequencing used PBMCs, obtained around atezolizumab (anti-PD-L1) treatment. The sequence was collected from a man over 45 with urothelial cancer. The chain recombines TRBV18 with TRBJ2-4; 8 bases line up with TRBD1. The CDR3 loop reads CASSPPSQGVYKNIQYF. As DNA, the CDR3 is TGTGCCAGCTCACCACCATCACAGGGGGTGTACAAAAACATTCAGTACTTC.